The clone carrying this T cell receptor beta chain was counted many times. The sample comes from a study of blood T cells in healthy people across ages. The second PCR ran roughly 7 to 12 cycles with a sample-barcoded 5' primer and J-beta primers. TCRdb analysed the 5' RACE reads with MiXCR anew, one entry per CDR3 protein. The data show about 580,000 distinct CDR3 sequences, around half seen once. CDR3 length: 13 residues. Germline CDR1 reads MNHNY; CDR2 reads SVGAGI (reference sequence). V shed 10 bases and J shed 2 bases, with 12 bases lying between them. This TCR came from a man at least 80 years old in good health. The source material was blood. V and J are TRBV6-6 and TRBJ1-5; D remains unclear. The CDR3: CATSRVGNQPQHF. CDR3 nucleotides: TGTGCCACCTCGAGAGTCGGCAATCAGCCCCAGCATTTT.